The 32 T cell receptor beta chains presented below share a single source sample, sequenced in a study of cytomegalovirus exposure and HLA in healthy donors. 60 Vbeta and 13 Jbeta primers were used in PCR. Assay: immunoSEQ multiplex PCR; the TCRdb copy retains only in-frame clones and omits some. The top ten clones hold around 0.83% of a sample with 110,000 or so clones, approximately 14% of them seen once. Sequencing was done on a sample of PBMCs. These receptors all stem from a female donor in good health and CMV-seronegative.

The genes are TRBV18 and TRBJ2-2; D not certain. The CDR3 extends over 17 amino acids. Trimming took 1 base from V and 0 from J, leaving 12 bases between them. Germline lookup yields CDR1 KGHSH and CDR2 LQKENI. CDR3 residues: CASSPLIIEANTGELFF. The CDR3, as DNA: TGTGCCAGCTCACCACTCATTATCGAGGCGAACACCGGGGAGCTGTTTTTT.

This clone has more than one count but fewer than ten. The rearrangement links TRBV7-6 to TRBJ1-3, with 8 bases aligning to TRBD1. The trim removed 5 bases at V and 2 bases at J, leaving 5 bases unmatched. This CDR3 spans 15 amino acids. The germline V gene encodes CDR1 SGHVS and CDR2 FNYEAQ. CDR3 bases: TGTGCCAGCAGCCGTCAGACAGGGGCTGGAAACACCATATATTTT. Protein: CASSRQTGAGNTIYF.

The V gene is TRBV11-2, the J gene TRBJ1-2, with a possible D match to TRBD1 (5 bases). The germline V and J ends were trimmed by 1 base and 6 bases, with 12 bases remaining between them. The germline CDR1 and CDR2 sequences are SGHAT and FQNNGV. This CDR3 comprises 14 residues. The CDR3 region is CASSLAGGTDGYTF. DNA of the CDR3: TGTGCCAGCAGCTTAGCTGGAGGGACCGATGGCTACACCTTC.

The V call is TRBV4-1, the J call TRBJ1-5; TRBD1 might be the D (6 bases). This CDR3 region has 18 residues. With 0 bases removed from V and 0 bases from J, the gap between germline ends came to 15 bases. Looked up from germline, CDR1 is MGHRA and CDR2 is YSYEKL. The CDR3, as DNA: TGCGCCAGCAGCCAAGATAATTTCGGACAGTTTAGCAATCAGCCCCAGCATTTT. It is translated as CASSQDNFGQFSNQPQHF.

The CDR3 coding sequence is TGTGCCTGGAGCGCGGACAGTAACTATGGCTACACCTTC. It encodes CAWSADSNYGYTF. The chain carries TRBV30 and TRBJ1-2; D may be TRBD1 (6 bases). CDR3 length equals 13 residues. Trimming left V 3 bases short and J 1 base short, with 9 bases between. Germline values: CDR1 GTSNPN, CDR2 SVGIG (reference sequence). The whole variable domain, filled in from reference TRBV30 and TRBJ1-2, reads SQTIHQWPATLVQPVGSPLSLECTVEGTSNPNLYWYRQAAGRGLQLLFYSVGIGQISSEVPQNLSASRPQDRQFILSSKKLLLSDSGFYLCAWSADSNYGYTFGSGTRLTVV.

This clone was counted a few times. The V gene is TRBV11-2, the J gene TRBJ2-3; 8 bases align to TRBD2. The V gene's germline CDR1 is SGHAT and CDR2 FQNNGV. CDR3 size: 16 residues. Unmatched junction bases numbered 6, after V lost 3 bases and J lost 1 base. The chain's CDR3 is CASSFRPGLGTDTQYF. In DNA form, the CDR3 reads TGTGCCAGCAGCTTTCGACCGGGACTAGGCACAGATACGCAGTATTTT. The entire variable domain, with the rest obtained from reference TRBV11-2 and TRBJ2-3, is as follows: EAGVAQSPRYKIIEKRQSVAFWCNPISGHATLYWYQQILGQGPKLLIQFQNNGVVDDSQLPKDRFSAERLKGVDSTLKIQPAKLEDSAVYLCASSFRPGLGTDTQYFGPGTRLTVL.

This clone was seen a few times. The V gene is TRBV18, the J gene TRBJ1-1; 8 bases line up with TRBD1. V shed 3 bases and J 5 bases; nucleotides not matched to a gene: 5. CDR1 and CDR2 (germline): KGHSH, LQKENI. CDR3 size: 14 residues. CDR3 sequence (DNA): TGTGCCAGCTCACCCGGACAGGGTTCGACTGAAGCTTTCTTT. Its protein product is CASSPGQGSTEAFF.

The rearrangement uses TRBV4-1 and TRBJ2-1, with TRBD2 identical over 8 bases. Germline V gene lookup returns CDR1 MGHRA and CDR2 YSYEKL. The CDR3 has 17 residues. With 0 bases clipped from V and 0 bases from J, the junction kept 4 bases outside the gene matches. The CDR3, as DNA: TGCGCCAGCAGCCAAGAGGACGGGGGGGCCTCCTACAATGAGCAGTTCTTC. Translating it yields CASSQEDGGASYNEQFF.

This rearrangement joins TRBV5-4 to TRBJ2-7; the D gene is possibly TRBD2 (6 bases). V was shortened by 3 bases and J by 6 bases, with 16 bases between the two germline ends. There are 14 residues in the CDR3. Germline V CDR1 and CDR2: SGHNT, YYREEE (reference sequence). The CDR3 sequence is CASSWGPSASEQYF. DNA for the CDR3: TGTGCCAGCAGCTGGGGCCCTAGCGCCTCCGAGCAGTACTTC.

This clone was detected only a few times. This rearrangement joins TRBV7-2 to TRBJ1-1, with D possibly being TRBD1 (5 bases). The V and J ends lost 5 bases and 0 bases respectively, with 10 bases between them. This CDR3 is 14 amino acids long. Germline CDR1 and CDR2: SGHTA and FQGNSA. CDR3 region: CASSPSGMNTEAFF. The CDR3 bases are TGTGCCAGCAGCCCCTCAGGGATGAACACTGAAGCTTTCTTT.

There are a few counts of this clone. This chain connects TRBV27 to TRBJ2-7; D gene uncertain. The CDR3 spans 15 residues. Trimming stripped 5 bases from V and 3 bases from J, with 17 bases between. The germline gives CDR1 MNHEY, CDR2 SMNVEV (reference sequence). CDR3 protein: CASSIKTASLYEQYF. The CDR3 DNA reads TGTGCCAGCAGTATTAAAACAGCATCCCTCTACGAGCAGTACTTC.

The sample holds a few counts of this clone. The chain employs TRBV27 and TRBJ2-6; possible D gene TRBD2, 5 bases. This CDR3 contains 14 residues. V was pared by 6 bases and J by 12 bases, with 18 bases between. Germline lookup yields CDR1 MNHEY and CDR2 SMNVEV (reference sequence). In DNA, the CDR3 is TGTGCCAGCAGACGACGAATCGAGGCGGGCGTCCTGACTTTC. Its protein is CASRRRIEAGVLTF.

This clone was seen only a few times. The genes are TRBV9 and TRBJ1-3; D uncertain. The CDR3 has 15 amino acids. The germline V and J ends were trimmed by 0 bases and 4 bases, with 11 bases remaining between them. In germline, CDR1 is SGDLS, CDR2 YYNGEE. As DNA, the CDR3 is TGTGCCAGCAGCGTAGATCCGGGAATCGGAAACACCATATATTTT. It is translated as CASSVDPGIGNTIYF.

This rearrangement joins TRBV6-5 to TRBJ2-5; D might be TRBD2 (6 bases). The CDR3 sequence is 14 residues long. Germline CDR1 is MNHEY and CDR2 is SVGAGI. Trimming left V 6 bases short and J 5 bases short, with 16 bases between. CDR3 nucleotides: TGTGCCAGCAGCCTAACTAGCCTGGGGGAGACCCAGTACTTC. It codes for CASSLTSLGETQYF.

CDR3 residues: CASSLSSGETQYF. CDR3 DNA sequence: TGCGCCAGCAGCCTTTCCAGCGGGGAGACCCAGTACTTC. The chain combines TRBV4-3 with TRBJ2-5; TRBD2 might be the D (6 bases). Per germline, CDR1 LGHNA and CDR2 YSLEER. The CDR3 contains 13 residues. Trimming pared 4 bases from V and 5 bases from J, leaving 11 bases between.

There are a few counts of this clone. V usage is TRBV28 and J usage is TRBJ1-2; TRBD1 is a possible D gene (5 bases). Trimming took 3 bases from V and 8 from J, leaving 16 bases between them. The CDR3 runs to 14 residues. Germline CDR1 reads MDHEN; CDR2 reads SYDVKM. The CDR3, as DNA: TGTGCCAGCAGTTTTGTGCCGGCTGGGGGGGGCTACACCTTC. This translates into CASSFVPAGGGYTF.

V and J are TRBV27 and TRBJ2-3; 8 nucleotides agree with TRBD2. Trimming at V came to 5 bases and at J to 3 bases, leaving 7 bases not matched to a gene. Germline CDR1 reads MNHEY; CDR2 reads SMNVEV (reference sequence). CDR3 size: 15 residues. The CDR3 reads CASSPGLADTDTQYF. The CDR3 nucleotides read TGTGCCAGCAGTCCCGGACTAGCTGATACAGATACGCAGTATTTT.

This clone was observed a handful of times. CDR3 in amino acids: CASRAGGGYSNTEAFF. CDR3 in DNA: TGTGCCAGCAGAGCCGGAGGGGGCTATTCGAACACTGAAGCTTTCTTT. The V gene is TRBV5-5, the J gene TRBJ1-1; 7 positions match TRBD1. The CDR3 is 16 residues long. V gave up 5 bases and J gave up 1 base; unmatched junction bases: 11. Germline V gives CDR1 SGHKS, CDR2 YYEKEE (reference sequence).

The table lists this clone with a few counts. CDR3 in DNA: TGTGCCAGCAGCCTACATCTCAATGAGCAGTTCTTC. This gives the protein CASSLHLNEQFF. This chain uses TRBV14 with TRBJ2-1, with D hard to call. With 4 bases removed from V and 6 bases from J, the gap between germline ends came to 7 bases. Germline-derived CDR1 and CDR2 are SGHDN and FVKESK. CDR3 size: 12 residues.

This clone has at least ten counts. This rearrangement joins TRBV7-9 to TRBJ1-1; D unresolved. Trimming removed 4 bases at V and 2 bases at J, with 8 bases between. This CDR3 contains 13 residues. CDR1 is SEHNR, CDR2 FQNEAQ, per germline (reference sequence). The CDR3 is CASSSRFNTEAFF. CDR3 DNA sequence: TGTGCCAGCAGCTCGAGATTTAACACTGAAGCTTTCTTT.

The V gene is TRBV6-5, the J gene TRBJ2-5; 10 nucleotides line up with TRBD2. The length of the CDR3 is 15 residues. Germline V gene data show CDR1 as MNHEY and CDR2 as SVGAGI. Losses at the gene ends were 2 bases for V and 4 bases for J; bases not matched to a gene: 4. The CDR3 DNA is TGTGCCAGCAGTTACAAAGCGGGGGGGCCAGAGACCCAGTACTTC. It translates to CASSYKAGGPETQYF.

This chain links TRBV5-6 with TRBJ1-2, with D possibly TRBD1 on 6 matching bases. This CDR3 is built from 14 residues. Looked up from germline, CDR1 is SGHDT and CDR2 is YYEEEE. Trimming took 4 bases from V and 3 from J, leaving 13 bases between them. CDR3 region: CASSLGQAYYGYTF. The CDR3 nucleotides are TGTGCCAGCAGCCTGGGACAAGCCTACTATGGCTACACCTTC.

The CDR3 region is CASSTDRVGGTDTQYF. The CDR3 region has the DNA TGTGCCAGCAGTACGGACAGGGTCGGTGGCACAGATACGCAGTATTTT. The chain joins TRBV2 to TRBJ2-3, with TRBD1 identical over 8 bases. The CDR3 is 16 amino acids. CDR1 is SNHLY, CDR2 FYNNEI, per germline. V was pared by 5 bases and J by 1 base, with 8 bases of the junction left unmatched. The variable domain in full, with the rest retrieved from reference TRBV2 and TRBJ2-3, is EPEVTQTPSHQVTQMGQEVILRCVPISNHLYFYWYRQILGQKVEFLVSFYNNEISEKSEIFDDQFSVERPDGSNFTLKIRSTKLEDSAMYFCASSTDRVGGTDTQYFGPGTRLTVL.

This clone was seen a handful of times. CDR3 in amino acids: CATSASSGNYEQYF. The DNA for the CDR3 is TGTGCCACCAGTGCCTCTAGCGGAAACTACGAGCAGTACTTC. The V and J genes are TRBV15 and TRBJ2-7; 7 bases match TRBD2. Germline trimming cut 6 bases from V and 3 bases from J; bases unmatched to any gene: 8. CDR1 is LNHNV, CDR2 YYDKDF, per germline (reference sequence). The length of the CDR3 is 14 residues.

In its sample, this clone was seen a few times. The J gene is TRBJ2-7, the V gene TRBV5-1; TRBD1 matches at 10 bases. The V segment lost 4 bases and the J segment 3 bases; nucleotides outside the gene matches: 10. Germline V gene lookup returns CDR1 SGHRS and CDR2 YFSETQ. CDR3 length: 16 residues. The CDR3 region is CASSGRDRGDLYEQYF. The CDR3 DNA reads as TGCGCCAGCAGCGGCCGGGACAGGGGTGATCTCTACGAGCAGTACTTC. Full variable domain (missing parts from reference TRBV5-1 and TRBJ2-7): KAGVTQTPRYLIKTRGQQVTLSCSPISGHRSVSWYQQTPGQGLQFLFEYFSETQRNKGNFPGRFSGRQFSNSRSEMNVSTLELGDSALYLCASSGRDRGDLYEQYFGPGTRLTVT.

The chain employs TRBV5-1 and TRBJ1-4; D ambiguous. Trimming took off 0 bases at V and 7 bases at J, with 13 bases between the two ends. Germline V lookup: CDR1 SGHRS, CDR2 YFSETQ. The length of the CDR3 is 15 residues. CDR3: CASSLGTGIAEKLFF. In nucleotides, the CDR3 is TGCGCCAGCAGCTTGGGCACGGGTATCGCTGAAAAACTGTTTTTT. Variable domain in full (rest from reference TRBV5-1 and TRBJ1-4): KAGVTQTPRYLIKTRGQQVTLSCSPISGHRSVSWYQQTPGQGLQFLFEYFSETQRNKGNFPGRFSGRQFSNSRSEMNVSTLELGDSALYLCASSLGTGIAEKLFFGSGTQLSVL.

This clone showed up just a few times. The chain carries TRBV2 and TRBJ2-6, with a weak D call TRBD1 (6 bases). The CDR3 totals 16 residues. V lost 7 bases and J 0 bases, leaving 13 bases between the germline ends. Germline V gene sequence: CDR1 SNHLY, CDR2 FYNNEI. For the CDR3, the DNA is TGTGCCAGCAATCCAGGGGCGGGCTCTGGGGCCAACGTCCTGACTTTC. Its translation is CASNPGAGSGANVLTF. The whole variable domain, filled in from reference TRBV2 and TRBJ2-6, reads EPEVTQTPSHQVTQMGQEVILRCVPISNHLYFYWYRQILGQKVEFLVSFYNNEISEKSEIFDDQFSVERPDGSNFTLKIRSTKLEDSAMYFCASNPGAGSGANVLTFGAGSRLTVL.

This clone was observed a handful of times. The V call is TRBV28, the J call TRBJ1-3; TRBD1 aligns across 7 bases. With V trimmed by 11 bases and J by 7 bases, 8 bases remained unmatched. This CDR3 has 12 residues. Germline CDR1 reads MDHEN; CDR2 reads SYDVKM. The CDR3 here is CAAGTEGNTIYF. CDR3 sequence (DNA): TGTGCCGCCGGGACAGAAGGGAACACCATATATTTT. The variable domain in full, completed from reference TRBV28 and TRBJ1-3, reads DVKVTQSSRYLVKRTGEKVFLECVQDMDHENMFWYRQDPGLGLRLIYFSYDVKMKEKGDIPEGYSVSREKKERFSLILESASTNQTSMYLCAAGTEGNTIYFGEGSWLTVV.

This clone was recorded a few times. The V and J genes are TRBV5-1 and TRBJ2-3, with a possible D match to TRBD2 (6 bases). V lost 0 bases and J lost 2, with 10 bases in between. This CDR3 is 15 amino acids long. Germline-derived CDR1 and CDR2 are SGHRS and YFSETQ. The CDR3 DNA sequence: TGCGCCAGCAGCTTGGTTGCGGGGACCACAGATACGCAGTATTTT. Encoded protein: CASSLVAGTTDTQYF.

The chain employs TRBV2 and TRBJ2-7, with 11 nucleotides matching TRBD1. V shed 3 bases, J shed 3 bases, and the junction held 4 bases outside the gene matches. Per the germline V gene, CDR1 is SNHLY and CDR2 is FYNNEI. CDR3 length: 15 amino acids. As DNA, the CDR3 is TGTGCCAGCAGTGAGCTGGGACAGGGGGACTACGAGCAGTACTTC. Protein sequence: CASSELGQGDYEQYF.

The rearrangement links TRBV27 to TRBJ2-1; 9 bases are a match to TRBD2. CDR1 is MNHEY, CDR2 SMNVEV, per germline (reference sequence). The junction had 8 bases not matched to a gene; V was cut back by 7 bases and J by 10 bases. The CDR3 consists of 13 residues. CDR3 DNA sequence: TGTGCCAGCAACCCTTTAGCGGGAGTGGAGCAGTTCTTC. This translates into CASNPLAGVEQFF.

This chain uses TRBV7-2 with TRBJ2-5, with TRBD2 matching over 9 bases. Germline lookup yields CDR1 SGHTA and CDR2 FQGNSA. This CDR3 has 15 amino acids. J was trimmed by 6 bases and V by 5 bases; bases with no gene match: 10. The CDR3 sequence: CASSPPRGGAKTQYF. CDR3 sequence (DNA): TGTGCCAGCAGCCCGCCGCGCGGGGGGGCCAAGACCCAGTACTTC. Looking up the rest from reference TRBV7-2 and TRBJ2-5 gives the full variable domain: GAGVSQSPSNKVTEKGKDVELRCDPISGHTALYWYRQSLGQGLEFLIYFQGNSAPDKSGLPSDRFSAERTGGSVSTLTIQRTQQEDSAVYLCASSPPRGGAKTQYFGPGTRLLVL.